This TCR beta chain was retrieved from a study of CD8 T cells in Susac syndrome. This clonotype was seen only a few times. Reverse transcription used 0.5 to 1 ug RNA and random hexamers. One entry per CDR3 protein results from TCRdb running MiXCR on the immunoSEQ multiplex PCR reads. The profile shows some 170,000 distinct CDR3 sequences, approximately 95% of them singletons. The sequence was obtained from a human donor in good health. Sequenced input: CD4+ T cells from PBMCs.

DNA for the CDR3: TGTGCCTGGACCCCGGGACCCAATCAGCCCCAGCATTTT. Residues: CAWTPGPNQPQHF. The rearrangement links TRBV30 to TRBJ1-5; weak D call: TRBD1 (5 bases). V lost 4 bases and J 3 bases, leaving 10 bases between the germline ends. This CDR3 region has 13 residues. CDR1 GTSNPN and CDR2 SVGIG come from the germline V gene (reference sequence). Supplemented by reference TRBV30 and TRBJ1-5, the full variable domain reads SQTIHQWPATLVQPVGSPLSLECTVEGTSNPNLYWYRQAAGRGLQLLFYSVGIGQISSEVPQNLSASRPQDRQFILSSKKLLLSDSGFYLCAWTPGPNQPQHFGDGTRLSIL.